This T cell receptor beta chain was identified in a study of T-cell memory formation after mild COVID-19. Via MiXCR, TCRdb re-called the 5' RACE reads, giving one row per CDR3 protein. Altogether about 110,000 distinct CDR3 sequences are present, 15% to 20% being singletons, with the ten largest covering approximately 5.5%. The receptor was derived from a man aged 18 to 35 who had mild COVID-19 (a few samples of this study predate the infection). Cell type and time point are not known. Sequencing was performed on PBMCs or a T cell subset sorted from them (not recorded which).

CDR3 sequence: CASAGGETQYF. In nucleotides, the CDR3 is TGTGCCAGCGCGGGCGGGGAGACCCAGTACTTC. V usage is TRBV2 and J usage is TRBJ2-5; D is perhaps TRBD2 (5 bases). Trimming took 8 bases from V and 5 from J, leaving 9 bases between them. There are 11 residues in the CDR3. Germline lookup yields CDR1 SNHLY and CDR2 FYNNEI.